This passage covers 21 T cell receptor beta chains from one sample sequenced in a study of blood T cell repertoires in COVID-19. Some clones are missing from TCRdb's copy, which holds only in-frame ones; the method was immunoSEQ multiplex PCR. The top ten hold 1.5% to 2% of the sample, which has approximately 300,000 clones, more than 70% seen once. The sequenced sample was peripheral blood. Receptors were obtained from a woman between 50 and 59 years old with acute or convalescent COVID-19.

This sequence joins TRBV7-3 and TRBJ2-1; D is unresolved. The CDR3 is 16 residues long. Germline CDR1 and CDR2: SGHTA and FQGTGA. Between the trimmed V and J ends, which lost 5 bases and 0 bases, there was a span of 14 bases. CDR3 amino acids: CASSAPGRSSYNEQFF. For the CDR3, the DNA is TGTGCCAGCAGCGCCCCGGGTCGAAGCTCCTACAATGAGCAGTTCTTC. Full variable domain (remainder filled in from reference TRBV7-3 and TRBJ2-1): GAGVSQTPSNKVTEKGKYVELRCDPISGHTALYWYRQSLGQGPEFLIYFQGTGAADDSGLPNDRFFAVRPEGSVSTLKIQRTERGDSAVYLCASSAPGRSSYNEQFFGPGTRLTVL.

V and J are TRBV29-1 and TRBJ1-1; tentative D call: TRBD1 (5 bases). This CDR3 has 13 residues. With 2 bases removed from V and 5 bases from J, the gap between germline ends came to 12 bases. Per germline, CDR1 SQVTM and CDR2 ANQGSEA. CDR3 nucleotides: TGCAGCGTTGAAAGGCAGGGAGGAACTGAAGCTTTCTTT. Translated: CSVERQGGTEAFF.

This chain uses TRBV9 with TRBJ2-1; tentative D call: TRBD2 (5 bases). Between the trimmed V and J ends, which lost 0 bases and 8 bases, there was a span of 12 bases. Germline lookup yields CDR1 SGDLS and CDR2 YYNGEE. This CDR3 is built from 14 residues. CDR3 nucleotides: TGTGCCAGCAGCGTAGGTGGTGGGAGCTATGAGCAGTTCTTC. Translating it yields CASSVGGGSYEQFF.

There are a few counts of this clone. This sequence joins TRBV7-9 and TRBJ2-5; 14 bases line up with TRBD2. The V segment lost 1 base and the J segment 3 bases; nucleotides outside the gene matches: 4. CDR3 length: 17 residues. Germline V lookup: CDR1 SEHNR, CDR2 FQNEAQ (reference sequence). CDR3 sequence (DNA): TGTGCCAGCAGCTTAGGACTAGCGGGAGGGGTGGAAGAGACCCAGTACTTC. Translated: CASSLGLAGGVEETQYF.

The chain employs TRBV6-2 or TRBV6-3 and TRBJ2-1, with TRBD2 matching 7 bases. The CDR3 length is 17 residues. Germline CDR1 and CDR2: MNHEY and SVGEGT. The trim removed 2 bases at V and 5 bases at J, leaving 12 bases unmatched. The CDR3 bases are TGTGCCAGCAGTTACCGACGGGGGAGGGCCCTAGACAATGAGCAGTTCTTC. Encoded protein: CASSYRRGRALDNEQFF.

In its sample, this clone was seen many times. The gene calls are TRBV25-1 and TRBJ2-2; D perhaps matches TRBD2 (5 bases). This CDR3 contains 14 residues. Germline lookup yields CDR1 MGHDK and CDR2 SYGVNS. The ends were cut back, 3 bases at V and 6 bases at J, with 11 bases in the middle. CDR3: CASSDEGPAGELFF. The CDR3 nucleotides read TGTGCCAGCAGTGACGAGGGCCCCGCCGGGGAGCTGTTTTTT.

This sequence joins TRBV19 and TRBJ1-4, with 8 bases lining up with TRBD1. Losses at the gene ends were 5 bases for V and 8 bases for J; bases not matched to a gene: 13. This CDR3 is built from 16 residues. Germline CDR1 and CDR2: LNHDA and SQIVND (reference sequence). CDR3 amino acids: CASSYAYRTGREKLFF. The CDR3 DNA reads as TGTGCCAGTAGTTACGCGTATAGGACAGGGCGAGAAAAACTGTTTTTT.

V gene TRBV10-3 combines with J gene TRBJ2-7; D may be TRBD2 (5 bases). V was pared by 2 bases and J by 0 bases, with 5 bases between. The CDR3 is 13 residues long. Germline CDR1 is ENHRY and CDR2 is SYGVKD. The CDR3 sequence is CAISEEGSYEQYF. Written as DNA, the CDR3 is TGTGCCATCAGTGAGGAGGGCTCCTACGAGCAGTACTTC.

The chain uses TRBV7-6 and TRBJ2-2; no reliable D call. Germline CDR1 and CDR2: SGHVS and FNYEAQ. Trimming removed 3 bases from V and 0 bases from J, with 2 bases in between. The CDR3 sequence is 13 residues long. CDR3: CASSFANTGELFF. CDR3 coding DNA: TGTGCCAGCAGCTTCGCGAACACCGGGGAGCTGTTTTTT.

The V gene is TRBV28, the J gene TRBJ2-5; TRBD2 aligns across 13 bases. The V and J ends lost 5 bases and 5 bases, in that order; junction bases with no gene match: 11. There are 17 residues in the CDR3. The germline V gene encodes CDR1 MDHEN and CDR2 SYDVKM. The CDR3 bases are TGTGCCAGCAGTGAGGGGACTAGCGGGACACGACGGGAGACCCAGTACTTC. Translation gives CASSEGTSGTRRETQYF.

This clone was observed a handful of times. The chain combines TRBV19 with TRBJ2-1; D unresolved. The V gene's germline CDR1 is LNHDA and CDR2 SQIVND (reference sequence). The CDR3 loop spans 15 amino acids. Trimming took off 4 bases at V and 0 bases at J, with 10 bases between the two ends. In DNA, the CDR3 is TGTGCCAGTAGTACCACTAAGAGCTCCTACAATGAGCAGTTCTTC. Translation: CASSTTKSSYNEQFF. The variable domain in full, completed from reference TRBV19 and TRBJ2-1, reads DGGITQSPKYLFRKEGQNVTLSCEQNLNHDAMYWYRQDPGQGLRLIYYSQIVNDFQKGDIAEGYSVSREKKESFPLTVTSAQKNPTAFYLCASSTTKSSYNEQFFGPGTRLTVL.

This chain connects TRBV18 to TRBJ1-1, with D tentatively TRBD1 (5 bases). Between the trimmed V and J ends, which lost 2 bases and 3 bases, there was a span of 7 bases. Germline CDR1 and CDR2: KGHSH and LQKENI. The CDR3 extends over 13 amino acids. The CDR3 coding sequence is TGTGCCAGCTCACCAGACAGACACACTGAAGCTTTCTTT. Protein: CASSPDRHTEAFF.

The chain recombines TRBV7-3 with TRBJ2-1, with TRBD2 identical over 9 bases. The CDR3 is 16 residues long. Germline V gives CDR1 SGHTA, CDR2 FQGTGA. Unmatched junction bases numbered 5, after V lost 2 bases and J lost 3 bases. CDR3 sequence (DNA): TGTGCCAGCAGCTTAGTCATGCGGGAGGGCTACAATGAGCAGTTCTTC. As protein: CASSLVMREGYNEQFF. Variable domain in full (rest from reference TRBV7-3 and TRBJ2-1): GAGVSQTPSNKVTEKGKYVELRCDPISGHTALYWYRQSLGQGPEFLIYFQGTGAADDSGLPNDRFFAVRPEGSVSTLKIQRTERGDSAVYLCASSLVMREGYNEQFFGPGTRLTVL.

CDR3 sequence: CASSQGQGYYGYTF. CDR3 sequence (DNA): TGTGCCAGCAGTCAGGGACAGGGATACTATGGCTACACCTTC. The chain recombines TRBV27 with TRBJ1-2; 9 nucleotides agree with TRBD1. Losses at the gene ends were 5 bases for V and 3 bases for J; bases not matched to a gene: 4. This CDR3 comprises 14 residues. Germline V gene lookup returns CDR1 MNHEY and CDR2 SMNVEV (reference sequence).

V and J are TRBV2 and TRBJ1-5; TRBD1 matches 9 bases. V dropped 8 bases and J dropped 5; count of bases not matched to a gene: 7. This CDR3 region has 14 residues. In germline, CDR1 is SNHLY, CDR2 FYNNEI. The CDR3 DNA sequence: TGTGCCAGCCACACGGGACAGGGCGATCAGCCCCAGCATTTT. This translates into CASHTGQGDQPQHF.

The V and J genes are TRBV11-3 and TRBJ1-1; maybe TRBD1 (6 bases). Trimming cost V 5 bases and J 10 bases, with 17 bases left between them. CDR1 is SGHNT and CDR2 is YENEEA in the germline V gene. This CDR3 comprises 13 residues. The CDR3 spells CASSLESGGPAFF. In DNA, the CDR3 is TGTGCCAGCAGCCTCGAGTCGGGGGGCCCAGCTTTCTTT.

The chain couples TRBV10-3 to TRBJ1-3, with 7 bases identical to TRBD1. The germline gives CDR1 ENHRY, CDR2 SYGVKD. There are 16 residues in the CDR3. V was clipped by 4 bases and J by 3 bases; unmatched bases: 9. CDR3 nucleotides: TGTGCCATCAGTGGCCACCAGGGGGTTGGTGGAAACACCATATATTTT. This codes for CAISGHQGVGGNTIYF.

This clone was seen a single time. J is TRBJ2-5 and V is TRBV2; no clear D gene. From germline, CDR1 is SNHLY and CDR2 FYNNEI. The CDR3 runs to 11 residues. The V end was cut by 6 bases, the J end by 2 bases, with 4 bases between. CDR3 DNA: TGTGCCAGCAGGAGACAAGAGACCCAGTACTTC. Translating gives CASRRQETQYF.

The V call is TRBV7-2, the J call TRBJ1-1, with D hard to call. Germline CDR1 SGHTA, CDR2 FQGNSA. Trimming shortened V by 7 bases and J by 0 bases, and 15 bases separated the two germline ends. The CDR3 runs to 15 residues. This CDR3 reads CASTVAGLMNTEAFF. CDR3 in DNA: TGTGCCAGCACCGTAGCGGGCCTCATGAACACTGAAGCTTTCTTT.

J is TRBJ1-6 and V is TRBV9, with D tentatively TRBD1 (6 bases). Deletions cut 0 bases from V and 7 bases from J, with 8 bases between. There are 14 residues in the CDR3. From germline, CDR1 is SGDLS and CDR2 YYNGEE. The CDR3: CASSVGQANSPLHF. The CDR3 DNA is TGTGCCAGCAGCGTAGGACAGGCAAATTCACCCCTCCACTTT.

The V gene is TRBV7-9, the J gene TRBJ2-1; 13 bases match TRBD2. The CDR3 has 15 amino acids. Per the germline V gene, CDR1 is SEHNR and CDR2 is FQNEAQ (reference sequence). Trimming removed 2 bases from V and 11 bases from J; junction bases left unmatched: 6. CDR3 sequence reads: CASSLSPGLAGQQFF. The CDR3 DNA reads as TGTGCCAGCAGCTTATCTCCGGGACTAGCGGGACAGCAGTTCTTC.